A single sample is the source of the 9 T cell receptor beta chains below, sequenced in a study of T cells in Graves' hyperthyroidism and ophthalmopathy. From RNA transcripts, TCR beta CDR3 regions were amplified. A set of HTBI primers served as the primers for a first-round RT-PCR of the TCR CDR3. TCRdb reanalysed the multiplex PCR reads using MiXCR and keeps one entry per CDR3 protein. The table lists under 350,000 distinct CDR3 sequences, 15% to 20% of them singletons. The sequencing input was blood. These receptors were taken from a woman aged 55-75 years with Graves' ophthalmopathy.

The rearrangement links TRBV27 to TRBJ1-1; TRBD1 might be the D (5 bases). CDR3 length: 14 residues. The germline V gene encodes CDR1 MNHEY and CDR2 SMNVEV (reference sequence). Trimming shortened V by 3 bases and J by 0 bases, and 8 bases separated the two germline ends. The DNA of the CDR3 is TGTGCCAGCAGTTTCGGGACCCTGAACACTGAAGCTTTCTTT. This gives the protein CASSFGTLNTEAFF.

The chain combines TRBV5-4 with TRBJ1-2; no definite D call. Trimming left V 4 bases short and J 4 bases short, with 17 bases between. In germline, CDR1 is SGHNT, CDR2 YYREEE (reference sequence). This CDR3 is built from 15 residues. CDR3 DNA sequence: TGTGCCAGCAGCGCCCGGGAGGGAGGAGGCTATGGCTACACCTTC. Translation gives CASSAREGGGYGYTF.

Ten or more counts support this clonotype. This rearrangement joins TRBV5-5 to TRBJ1-2, with 9 positions matching TRBD1. After removal of 5 bases from V and 4 bases from J, the junction contained 9 bases not matched to a gene. This CDR3 is built from 15 residues. Germline loops: CDR1 SGHKS, CDR2 YYEKEE (reference sequence). The CDR3 protein is CASRYRDRAGYGYTF. CDR3 in DNA: TGTGCCAGCAGGTACCGGGACAGGGCGGGCTATGGCTACACCTTC. Full variable domain (remainder filled in from reference TRBV5-5 and TRBJ1-2): DAGVTQSPTHLIKTRGQQVTLRCSPISGHKSVSWYQQVLGQGPQFIFQYYEKEERGRGNFPDRFSARQFPNYSSELNVNALLLGDSALYLCASRYRDRAGYGYTFGSGTRLTVV.

The table lists this clonotype with many counts. The chain is built from TRBV6-1 and TRBJ1-1, with D perhaps TRBD1 (5 bases). Per the germline V gene, CDR1 is MNHNS and CDR2 is SASEGT. Trimming removed 1 base at V and 2 bases at J, with 8 bases between. The CDR3 is made up of 14 amino acids. This CDR3 reads CASSEGGSNTEAFF. The CDR3, as DNA: TGTGCCAGCAGTGAAGGGGGCAGCAACACTGAAGCTTTCTTT.

V and J are TRBV10-3 and TRBJ2-7; TRBD1 matches at 8 bases. Germline-derived CDR1 and CDR2 are ENHRY and SYGVKD. V shed 5 bases and J 1 base; nucleotides not matched to a gene: 7. This CDR3 has 15 residues. DNA for the CDR3: TGTGCCATCAGTAACGGACAGGGTTCGTCCTACGAGCAGTACTTC. Protein sequence: CAISNGQGSSYEQYF.

This clonotype was found many times. The CDR3 sequence is CASRPQGGQETQYF. The CDR3 bases are TGTGCCAGCAGACCGCAGGGGGGCCAAGAGACCCAGTACTTC. The chain joins TRBV5-4 to TRBJ2-5, with D possibly TRBD1 on 7 matching bases. V was cut by 5 bases and J by 1 base, with 12 bases left in between. This CDR3 has 14 residues. Germline CDR1 reads SGHNT; CDR2 reads YYREEE (reference sequence).

This clonotype has ten or more counts. The rearrangement joins TRBV2 to TRBJ2-5; no clear D gene. This CDR3 is built from 12 residues. The V end was cut by 1 base, the J end by 9 bases, with 9 bases between. CDR1 is SNHLY and CDR2 is FYNNEI in the germline V gene. The CDR3: CASSEDLSSQYF. The CDR3 DNA sequence: TGTGCCAGCAGTGAAGATTTGAGCTCCCAGTACTTC.

This clonotype was seen at least ten times. The rearrangement links TRBV3-1 to TRBJ1-2; D unclear. Trimming pared 4 bases from V and 6 bases from J, leaving 12 bases between. The germline CDR1 and CDR2 sequences are LGHDT and YNNKEL (reference sequence). This CDR3 has 13 residues. This CDR3 reads CASSRGTVHGYTF. In nucleotides, the CDR3 is TGTGCCAGCAGCCGTGGAACAGTGCATGGCTACACCTTC.

This clonotype was picked up many times. J is TRBJ2-7 and V is TRBV29-1; TRBD2 agrees at 7 bases. V trimming: 3 bases; J trimming: 3 bases; junction bases outside the gene matches: 8. Looked up from germline, CDR1 is SQVTM and CDR2 is ANQGSEA. This CDR3 has 14 amino acids. The CDR3 sequence: CSVERASGDYEQYF. The CDR3 DNA follows: TGCAGCGTTGAGCGGGCTAGCGGAGACTACGAGCAGTACTTC.